The T cell receptor beta chain described here comes from a study of T cell responses to AZD1222 COVID-19 vaccine. The germline V gene has CDR1 LNHDA and CDR2 SQIVND (reference sequence). This CDR3 comprises 14 residues. Remarks on this clone: One end of the junction is discordant with germline, which a read error may explain.

Some clones are missing from TCRdb's copy, which holds only in-frame ones; the method was immunoSEQ multiplex PCR. The table includes roughly 160,000 clones, around 92% detected once. Sequencing was performed on peripheral blood, taken on day 0 of AZD1222 vaccination. The rearrangement uses TRBV19 and TRBJ1-4; D is unresolved. The sequence derives from an adult in good health. CDR3 region: CASSTGRANEKLFF. Here the CDR3 DNA reads TGTGCCAGTAGTACAGGACGGGCTAACGAAAAACTGTTTTTT.